The clone carrying this T cell receptor (beta chain) turned up a few times. These data are taken from a study of CD8 T cells in ankylosing spondylitis. With 0 bases removed from V and 1 base from J, the gap between germline ends came to 7 bases. The CDR3 extends over 15 amino acids. CDR1 is MNHNS, CDR2 SASEGT, per germline. From the 5' RACE reads, TCRdb called clonotypes with MiXCR, one entry per CDR3 protein. This table has hundreds of thousands of distinct CDR3 sequences, 20% appearing once. The specimen sequenced was blood, either unsorted or a sorted T cell fraction (not recorded which). The gene calls are TRBV6-1 and TRBJ1-5; D is unclear. The receptor was isolated from a male donor with ankylosing spondylitis or in good health (not recorded which). The CDR3 sequence is CASSEASISNQPQHF. The CDR3, as DNA: TGTGCCAGCAGTGAAGCATCAATAAGCAATCAGCCCCAGCATTTT.